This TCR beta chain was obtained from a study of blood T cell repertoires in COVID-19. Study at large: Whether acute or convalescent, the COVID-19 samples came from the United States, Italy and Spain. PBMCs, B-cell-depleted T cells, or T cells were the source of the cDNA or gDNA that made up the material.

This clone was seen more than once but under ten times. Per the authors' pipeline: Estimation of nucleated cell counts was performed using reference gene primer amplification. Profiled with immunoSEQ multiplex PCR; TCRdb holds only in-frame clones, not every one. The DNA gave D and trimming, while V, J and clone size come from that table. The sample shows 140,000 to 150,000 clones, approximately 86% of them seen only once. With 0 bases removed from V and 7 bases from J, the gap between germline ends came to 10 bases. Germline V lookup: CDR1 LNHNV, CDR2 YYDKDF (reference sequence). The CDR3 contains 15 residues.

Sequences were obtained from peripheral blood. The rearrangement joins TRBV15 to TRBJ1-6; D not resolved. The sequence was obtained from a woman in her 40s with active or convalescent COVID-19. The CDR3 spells CATSRDRHENSPLHF. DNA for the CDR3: TGTGCCACCAGCAGAGACAGACACGAAAATTCACCCCTCCACTTT.